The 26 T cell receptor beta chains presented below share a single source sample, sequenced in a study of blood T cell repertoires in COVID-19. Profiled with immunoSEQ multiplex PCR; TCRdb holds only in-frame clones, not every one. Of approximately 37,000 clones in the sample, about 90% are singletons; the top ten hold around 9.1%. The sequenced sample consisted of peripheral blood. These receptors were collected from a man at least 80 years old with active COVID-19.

Here the CDR3 DNA reads TGTGCCAGCAGCTTATTCGGGAACACCGGGGAGCTGTTTTTT. As protein: CASSLFGNTGELFF. The rearrangement uses TRBV11-3 and TRBJ2-2; D gene ambiguous. Germline V gives CDR1 SGHNT, CDR2 YENEEA. Trimming pared 2 bases from V and 1 base from J, leaving 5 bases between. This CDR3 comprises 14 residues.

CDR3 in DNA: TGTGCCAGCAGCCTCGGGGGGGCCAAAAACATTCAGTACTTC. Translation: CASSLGGAKNIQYF. The gene calls are TRBV28 and TRBJ2-4; TRBD2 aligns across 7 bases. V dropped 6 bases and J dropped 1; count of bases not matched to a gene: 3. Germline lookup yields CDR1 MDHEN and CDR2 SYDVKM. The CDR3 is 14 amino acids. Together with reference TRBV28 and TRBJ2-4, the CDR3 gives the full variable domain: DVKVTQSSRYLVKRTGEKVFLECVQDMDHENMFWYRQDPGLGLRLIYFSYDVKMKEKGDIPEGYSVSREKKERFSLILESASTNQTSMYLCASSLGGAKNIQYFGAGTRLSVL.

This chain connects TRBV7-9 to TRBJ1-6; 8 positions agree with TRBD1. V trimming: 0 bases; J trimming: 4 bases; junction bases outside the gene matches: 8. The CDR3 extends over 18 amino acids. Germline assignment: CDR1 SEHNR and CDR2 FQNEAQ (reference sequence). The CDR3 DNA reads TGTGCCAGCAGCTTAGCCGGCCGGACAGGGTTTTATAATTCACCCCTCCACTTT. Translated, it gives CASSLAGRTGFYNSPLHF.

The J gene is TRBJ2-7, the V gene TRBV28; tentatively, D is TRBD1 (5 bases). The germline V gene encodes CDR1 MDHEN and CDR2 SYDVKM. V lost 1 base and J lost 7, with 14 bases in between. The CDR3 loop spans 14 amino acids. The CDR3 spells CASSLSYRIEEQYF. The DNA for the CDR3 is TGTGCCAGCAGTTTATCTTACAGGATTGAAGAGCAGTACTTC.

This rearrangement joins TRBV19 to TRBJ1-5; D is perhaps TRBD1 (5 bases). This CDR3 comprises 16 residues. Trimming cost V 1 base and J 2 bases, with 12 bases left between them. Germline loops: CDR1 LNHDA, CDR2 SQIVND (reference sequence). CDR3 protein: CASSIGKGMGNQPQHF. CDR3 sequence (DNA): TGTGCCAGTAGTATAGGAAAGGGGATGGGCAATCAGCCCCAGCATTTT.

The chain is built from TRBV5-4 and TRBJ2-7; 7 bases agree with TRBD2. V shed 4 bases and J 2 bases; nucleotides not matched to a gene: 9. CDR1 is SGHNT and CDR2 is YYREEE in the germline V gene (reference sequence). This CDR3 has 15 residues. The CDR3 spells CASSTGGGGTYEQYF. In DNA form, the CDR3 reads TGTGCCAGCAGCACAGGTGGGGGAGGGACCTACGAGCAGTACTTC.

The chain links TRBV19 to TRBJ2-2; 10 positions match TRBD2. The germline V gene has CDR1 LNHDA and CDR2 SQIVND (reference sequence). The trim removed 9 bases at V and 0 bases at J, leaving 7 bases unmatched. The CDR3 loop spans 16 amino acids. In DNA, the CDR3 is TGTGCCAGCAAAAGCGGGAGGGCTACGAACACCGGGGAGCTGTTTTTT. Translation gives CASKSGRATNTGELFF. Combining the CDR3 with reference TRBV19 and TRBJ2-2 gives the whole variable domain DGGITQSPKYLFRKEGQNVTLSCEQNLNHDAMYWYRQDPGQGLRLIYYSQIVNDFQKGDIAEGYSVSREKKESFPLTVTSAQKNPTAFYLCASKSGRATNTGELFFGEGSRLTVL.

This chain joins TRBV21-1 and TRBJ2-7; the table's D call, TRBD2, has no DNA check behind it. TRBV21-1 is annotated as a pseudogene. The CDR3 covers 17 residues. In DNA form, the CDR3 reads TGTGCCAGCAGCAAAGCGGGAGAAGCGGGAGGCCTTTACGAGCAGTACTTC. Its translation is CASSKAGEAGGLYEQYF.

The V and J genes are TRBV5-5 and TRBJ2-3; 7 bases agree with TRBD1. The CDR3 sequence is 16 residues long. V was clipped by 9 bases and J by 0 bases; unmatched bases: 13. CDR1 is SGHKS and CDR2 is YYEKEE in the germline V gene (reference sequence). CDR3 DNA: TGTGCCACGGGGCCACAAACGGACAGGAGCACAGATACGCAGTATTTT. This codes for CATGPQTDRSTDTQYF.

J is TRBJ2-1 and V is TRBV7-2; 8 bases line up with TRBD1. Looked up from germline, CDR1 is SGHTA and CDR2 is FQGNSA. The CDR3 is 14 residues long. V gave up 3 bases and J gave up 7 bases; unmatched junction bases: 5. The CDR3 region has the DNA TGTGCCAGCAGCTTGACAGGGGTGGTGAATGAGCAGTTCTTC. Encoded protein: CASSLTGVVNEQFF.

In DNA form, the CDR3 reads TGTGCCAGCAGTCCAACAGCGGGCTCCTACAATGAGCAGTTCTTC. This encodes CASSPTAGSYNEQFF. This chain joins TRBV14 and TRBJ2-1, with D perhaps TRBD2 (6 bases). This CDR3 is 15 amino acids long. Germline loops: CDR1 SGHDN, CDR2 FVKESK. V shed 6 bases and J shed 0 bases, with 12 bases lying between them.

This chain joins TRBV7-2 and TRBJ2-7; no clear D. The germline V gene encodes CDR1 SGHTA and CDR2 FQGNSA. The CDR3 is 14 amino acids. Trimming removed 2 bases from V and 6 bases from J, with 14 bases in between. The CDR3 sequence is CASSLNPTWSEQYF. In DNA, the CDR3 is TGTGCCAGCAGCTTAAACCCTACCTGGTCCGAGCAGTACTTC.

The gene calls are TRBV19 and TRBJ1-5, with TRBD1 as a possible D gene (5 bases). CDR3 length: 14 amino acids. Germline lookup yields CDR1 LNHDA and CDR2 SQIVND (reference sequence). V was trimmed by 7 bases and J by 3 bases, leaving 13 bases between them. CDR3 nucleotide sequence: TGTGCCAGTACCCCTGGGGGGAACAATCAGCCCCAGCATTTT. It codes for CASTPGGNNQPQHF.

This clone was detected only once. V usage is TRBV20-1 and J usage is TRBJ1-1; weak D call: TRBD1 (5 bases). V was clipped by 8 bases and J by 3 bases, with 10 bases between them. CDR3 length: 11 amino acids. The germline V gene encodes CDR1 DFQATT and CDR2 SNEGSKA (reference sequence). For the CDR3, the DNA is TGCAGTTATGACAGATACACTGAAGCTTTCTTT. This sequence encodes CSYDRYTEAFF.

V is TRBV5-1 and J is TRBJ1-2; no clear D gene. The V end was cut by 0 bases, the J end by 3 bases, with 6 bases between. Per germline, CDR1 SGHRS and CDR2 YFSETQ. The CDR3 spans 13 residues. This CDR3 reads CASSLDADYGYTF. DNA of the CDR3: TGCGCCAGCAGCTTGGACGCAGACTATGGCTACACCTTC.

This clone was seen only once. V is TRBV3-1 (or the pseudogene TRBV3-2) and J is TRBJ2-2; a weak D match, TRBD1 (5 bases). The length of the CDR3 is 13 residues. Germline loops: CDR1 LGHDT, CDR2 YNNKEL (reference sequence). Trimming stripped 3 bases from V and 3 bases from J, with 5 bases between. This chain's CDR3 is CASSQGHTGELFF. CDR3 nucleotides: TGTGCCAGCAGCCAGGGGCACACCGGGGAGCTGTTTTTT.

In nucleotides, the CDR3 is TGTGCCAGCAGCGCCCACAGGCGTAATGAAAAACTGTTTTTT. Translation: CASSAHRRNEKLFF. This chain connects TRBV16 to TRBJ1-4; tentative D call: TRBD1 (5 bases). There are 14 residues in the CDR3. CDR1 and CDR2 from the germline V gene are KGHSY and FQNENV. Trimming took off 5 bases at V and 4 bases at J, with 11 bases between the two ends.

As DNA, the CDR3 is TGTGCCAGTAGGGGGGACTTTCTCGACACTGAAGCTTTCTTT. Translation gives CASRGDFLDTEAFF. This chain joins TRBV19 and TRBJ1-1; D is possibly TRBD1 (5 bases). Germline V gene data show CDR1 as LNHDA and CDR2 as SQIVND (reference sequence). The CDR3 sequence is 14 residues long. The V end was cut by 6 bases, the J end by 3 bases, with 14 bases between.

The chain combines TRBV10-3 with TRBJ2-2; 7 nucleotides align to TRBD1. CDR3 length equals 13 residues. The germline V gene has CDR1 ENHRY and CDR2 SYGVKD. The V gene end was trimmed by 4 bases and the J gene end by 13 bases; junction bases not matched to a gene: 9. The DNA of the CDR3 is TGTGCCATCAGTGCAACAGGGGCCTTAGGGCTGTTTTTT. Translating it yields CAISATGALGLFF.

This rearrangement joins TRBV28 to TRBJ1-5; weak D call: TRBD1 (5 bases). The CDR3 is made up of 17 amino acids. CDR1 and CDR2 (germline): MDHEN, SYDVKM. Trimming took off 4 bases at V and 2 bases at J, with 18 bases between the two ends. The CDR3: CASSSGGTSGGNQPQHF. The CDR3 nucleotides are TGTGCCAGCAGTTCCGGGGGGACTAGTGGGGGCAATCAGCCCCAGCATTTT.

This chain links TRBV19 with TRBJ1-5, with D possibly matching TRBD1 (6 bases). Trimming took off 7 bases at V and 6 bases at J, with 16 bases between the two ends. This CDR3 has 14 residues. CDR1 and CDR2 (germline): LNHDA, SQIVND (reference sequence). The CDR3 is CASTYRERSQPQHF. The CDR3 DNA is TGTGCCAGTACTTACAGGGAAAGATCTCAGCCCCAGCATTTT.

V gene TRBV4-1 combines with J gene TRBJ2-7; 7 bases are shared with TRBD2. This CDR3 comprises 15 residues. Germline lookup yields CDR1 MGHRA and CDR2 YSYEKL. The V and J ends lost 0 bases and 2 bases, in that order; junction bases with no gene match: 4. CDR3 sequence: CASSQEWGLPYEQYF. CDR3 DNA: TGCGCCAGCAGCCAAGAGTGGGGACTACCCTACGAGCAGTACTTC.

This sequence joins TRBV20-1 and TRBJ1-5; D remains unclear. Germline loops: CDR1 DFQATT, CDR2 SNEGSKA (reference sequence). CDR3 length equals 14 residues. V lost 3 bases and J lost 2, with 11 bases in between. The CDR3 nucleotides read TGCAGTGCTAGTGGCGGGGATCGCAATCAGCCCCAGCATTTT. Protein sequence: CSASGGDRNQPQHF.

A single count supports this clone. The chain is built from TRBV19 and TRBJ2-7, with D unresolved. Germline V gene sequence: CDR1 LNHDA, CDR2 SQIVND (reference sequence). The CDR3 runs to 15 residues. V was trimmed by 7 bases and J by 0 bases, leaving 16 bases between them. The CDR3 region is CASKRSWVSSYEQYF. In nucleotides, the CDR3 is TGTGCCAGTAAGCGATCCTGGGTGAGCTCCTACGAGCAGTACTTC. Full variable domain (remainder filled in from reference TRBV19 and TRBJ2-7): DGGITQSPKYLFRKEGQNVTLSCEQNLNHDAMYWYRQDPGQGLRLIYYSQIVNDFQKGDIAEGYSVSREKKESFPLTVTSAQKNPTAFYLCASKRSWVSSYEQYFGPGTRLTVT.

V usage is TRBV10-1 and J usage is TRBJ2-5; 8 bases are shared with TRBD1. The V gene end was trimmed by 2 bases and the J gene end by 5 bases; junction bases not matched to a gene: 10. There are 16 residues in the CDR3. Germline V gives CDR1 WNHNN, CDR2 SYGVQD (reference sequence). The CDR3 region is CASSEDGQGARETQYF. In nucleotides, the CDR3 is TGCGCCAGCAGTGAGGATGGTCAGGGGGCTCGGGAGACCCAGTACTTC.

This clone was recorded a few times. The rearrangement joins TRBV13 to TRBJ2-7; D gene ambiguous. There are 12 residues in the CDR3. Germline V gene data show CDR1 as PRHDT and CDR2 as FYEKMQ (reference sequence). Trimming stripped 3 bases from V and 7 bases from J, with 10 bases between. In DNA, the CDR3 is TGTGCCAGCAGCTTCCCCTATCGGGAGCAGTACTTC. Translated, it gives CASSFPYREQYF.